This entry lists 25 T cell receptor beta chains sequenced from one sample in a study of T cells in Graves' hyperthyroidism and ophthalmopathy. Amplification of TCR beta CDR3 regions was performed using RNA transcripts as template. The HTBI primer set drove a first-round RT-PCR of the TCR CDR3. TCRdb processed the multiplex PCR reads anew with MiXCR; each CDR3 protein has one entry. The sample shows about 400,000 distinct CDR3 sequences, 15% to 17% of them seen only once. Material: blood. These receptors came from a woman under 30 with Graves' hyperthyroidism.

This clonotype was seen more than once but under ten times. The chain has TRBV6-1 and TRBJ2-7; 8 nucleotides match TRBD1. The CDR3 totals 14 residues. V lost 5 bases to trimming and J lost 2 bases; unmatched junction nucleotides: 5. Germline V gene sequence: CDR1 MNHNS, CDR2 SASEGT. This chain's CDR3 is CASSTTGATYEQYF. CDR3 nucleotides: TGTGCCAGCAGTACGACAGGGGCCACCTACGAGCAGTACTTC.

CDR3 sequence: CASSYDSSGNTIYF. The CDR3 region has the DNA TGTGCCAGCAGTTACGATTCCTCTGGAAACACCATATATTTT. The V gene is TRBV6-5, the J gene TRBJ1-3; D is unclear. Germline CDR1 is MNHEY and CDR2 is SVGAGI. V lost 2 bases and J 0 bases, leaving 5 bases between the germline ends. The CDR3 length is 14 residues.

This chain joins TRBV18 and TRBJ2-5; D remains ambiguous. CDR1 is KGHSH and CDR2 is LQKENI in the germline V gene. The CDR3 spans 14 residues. V was clipped by 0 bases and J by 1 base, with 6 bases between them. CDR3 sequence (DNA): TGTGCCAGCTCACCACCGGCGGTCCAAGAGACCCAGTACTTC. The encoded protein is CASSPPAVQETQYF.

This sequence joins TRBV10-3 and TRBJ1-3, with TRBD1 matching over 8 bases. The CDR3 covers 15 residues. CDR1 and CDR2 from the germline V gene are ENHRY and SYGVKD. V was pared by 2 bases and J by 2 bases, with 2 bases of the junction left unmatched. The CDR3 is CAISERTGPGNTIYF. For the CDR3, the DNA is TGTGCCATCAGTGAGAGGACAGGGCCTGGAAACACCATATATTTT.

This chain uses TRBV5-1 with TRBJ2-7; TRBD1 agrees at 7 bases. The germline CDR1 and CDR2 sequences are SGHRS and YFSETQ. The trim removed 4 bases at V and 0 bases at J, leaving 10 bases unmatched. This CDR3 has 16 amino acids. CDR3 amino acids: CASSPGGPYSSYEQYF. The CDR3, as DNA: TGCGCCAGCAGCCCAGGGGGACCATATAGCTCCTACGAGCAGTACTTC.

The chain is built from TRBV5-4 and TRBJ1-1; 8 bases match TRBD1. Trimming cost V 4 bases and J 6 bases; bases outside gene matches: 8. This CDR3 is 14 amino acids long. Germline V gene data show CDR1 as SGHNT and CDR2 as YYREEE (reference sequence). CDR3 DNA: TGTGCCAGCAGCCCTTGGGGGGGACAGGCTGAAGCTTTCTTT. It is translated as CASSPWGGQAEAFF.

J is TRBJ1-4 and V is TRBV9; D uncertain. Trimming pared 1 base from V and 6 bases from J, leaving 10 bases between. CDR1 and CDR2 from the germline V gene are SGDLS and YYNGEE. The CDR3 runs to 14 residues. The CDR3 sequence: CASSVRFTDEKLFF. The CDR3 bases are TGTGCCAGCAGCGTAAGGTTCACAGATGAAAAACTGTTTTTT.

This chain connects TRBV7-9 to TRBJ1-1, with TRBD1 identical over 7 bases. The CDR3 totals 16 residues. With 5 bases clipped from V and 5 bases from J, the junction kept 14 bases outside the gene matches. The V gene's germline CDR1 is SEHNR and CDR2 FQNEAQ (reference sequence). The CDR3 region has the DNA TGTGCCAGCAGCAAAACCCGACAGGGTGAGATAACTGAAGCTTTCTTT. Translating it yields CASSKTRQGEITEAFF. Using reference TRBV7-9 and TRBJ1-1 for the parts outside the CDR3, the full variable domain is DTGVSQNPRHKITKRGQNVTFRCDPISEHNRLYWYRQTLGQGPEFLTYFQNEAQLEKSRLLSDRFSAERPKGSFSTLEIQRTEQGDSAMYLCASSKTRQGEITEAFFGQGTRLTVV.

The table lists this clonotype with many counts. The genes are TRBV27 and TRBJ2-3; D is tentatively TRBD1 or TRBD2 (5 bases each). Germline loops: CDR1 MNHEY, CDR2 SMNVEV (reference sequence). Trimming took 8 bases from V and 4 from J, leaving 22 bases between them. This CDR3 region has 16 residues. In DNA form, the CDR3 reads TGTGCCAGCCATCGGACGATCGGGGACCCGGCAGATACGCAGTATTTT. It specifies CASHRTIGDPADTQYF.

The chain recombines TRBV28 with TRBJ2-2; TRBD2 aligns across 9 bases. Germline V gene lookup returns CDR1 MDHEN and CDR2 SYDVKM. V dropped 3 bases and J dropped 6; count of bases not matched to a gene: 5. The CDR3 length is 15 residues. CDR3: CASSLRLAVPGELFF. The CDR3 coding sequence is TGTGCCAGCAGTTTGAGACTAGCGGTCCCCGGGGAGCTGTTTTTT.

This clonotype was recorded many times. The chain recombines TRBV28 with TRBJ2-7; TRBD2 is a possible D gene (5 bases). CDR3 length: 12 residues. Trimming stripped 6 bases from V and 7 bases from J, with 13 bases between. Per the germline V gene, CDR1 is MDHEN and CDR2 is SYDVKM. Here the CDR3 DNA reads TGTGCCAGCAGCCGAGTCGGGGAAGAGCAGTACTTC. This gives the protein CASSRVGEEQYF.

This clonotype has ten or more counts. The CDR3 protein is CASSPWTGALNSPLHF. CDR3 sequence (DNA): TGTGCCAGCAGCCCATGGACAGGGGCCCTGAATTCACCCCTCCACTTT. The chain carries TRBV3-1 and TRBJ1-6, with 9 bases matching TRBD1. CDR3 length: 16 amino acids. Germline trimming cut 4 bases from V and 7 bases from J; bases unmatched to any gene: 8. Per germline, CDR1 LGHDT and CDR2 YNNKEL (reference sequence).

This clonotype occurred many times. This sequence joins TRBV12-3 or TRBV12-4 and TRBJ1-1; D is uncertain. CDR3 size: 15 residues. V lost 5 bases and J lost 1, with 14 bases in between. CDR3 sequence (DNA): TGTGCCAGCAGTCCCGCCGGGCGAGAGAACACTGAAGCTTTCTTT. Amino acids: CASSPAGRENTEAFF.

This clonotype was counted ten times or more. V and J are TRBV7-2 and TRBJ2-1; D not certain. CDR1 is SGHTA, CDR2 FQGNSA, per germline. This CDR3 has 16 amino acids. V lost 5 bases and J 0 bases, leaving 14 bases between the germline ends. The DNA of the CDR3 is TGTGCCAGCAGCCCCCACGGGCCCAGCTCCTACAATGAGCAGTTCTTC. Its protein is CASSPHGPSSYNEQFF.

V is TRBV6-5 and J is TRBJ1-5; TRBD1 aligns across 9 bases. V was pared by 4 bases and J by 6 bases, with 7 bases of the junction left unmatched. The CDR3 length is 15 residues. Germline V gives CDR1 MNHEY, CDR2 SVGAGI. The CDR3: CASSFTGGTGQPQHF. Here the CDR3 DNA reads TGTGCCAGCAGTTTTACAGGGGGCACCGGTCAGCCCCAGCATTTT.

The chain joins TRBV19 to TRBJ2-7; 11 positions agree with TRBD2. This CDR3 comprises 13 residues. Germline CDR1 and CDR2: LNHDA and SQIVND (reference sequence). J was trimmed by 4 bases and V by 10 bases; bases with no gene match: 6. The CDR3 here is CATGTSGFYEQYF. DNA for the CDR3: TGTGCCACAGGGACTAGCGGCTTTTACGAGCAGTACTTC.

This clonotype was detected ten times or more. The chain has TRBV6-2 or TRBV6-3 and TRBJ2-1; D might be TRBD1 (5 bases). CDR3 size: 14 residues. V dropped 0 bases and J dropped 3 bases, with 6 bases sitting between them. From germline, CDR1 is MNHEY and CDR2 SVGEGT. CDR3 bases: TGTGCCAGCAGTTACTCGACAGTCTACAATGAGCAGTTCTTC. It codes for CASSYSTVYNEQFF.

V and J are TRBV20-1 and TRBJ1-1; 7 bases line up with TRBD1. The V gene's germline CDR1 is DFQATT and CDR2 SNEGSKA (reference sequence). The CDR3 has 13 amino acids. With V trimmed by 0 bases and J by 10 bases, 8 bases remained unmatched. DNA for the CDR3: TGCAGTGCTAGAGACCAAACAGGGGCCCGAGCTTTCTTT. Its translation: CSARDQTGARAFF.

Ten or more counts support this clonotype. The chain joins TRBV7-9 to TRBJ2-3, with TRBD2 matching 7 bases. Looked up from germline, CDR1 is SEHNR and CDR2 is FQNEAQ (reference sequence). This CDR3 is built from 16 residues. Trimming removed 3 bases from V and 2 bases from J; junction bases left unmatched: 8. Here the CDR3 reads CASSLTTSPVTDTQYF. The CDR3 bases are TGTGCCAGCAGCTTGACGACTAGCCCGGTCACAGATACGCAGTATTTT.

This clonotype was found a few times. The chain couples TRBV12-3 or TRBV12-4 to TRBJ1-2; no definite D call. This CDR3 is 15 amino acids long. V dropped 2 bases and J dropped 4 bases, with 14 bases sitting between them. The DNA for the CDR3 is TGTGCCAGCAGTTTATTCAAAAGACCCATCTATGGCTACACCTTC. Its translation: CASSLFKRPIYGYTF.

This clonotype was observed a few times. The chain carries TRBV29-1 and TRBJ2-1; D gene unclear. This CDR3 region has 11 residues. Trimming removed 4 bases from V and 7 bases from J, with 8 bases in between. Germline CDR1 is SQVTM and CDR2 is ANQGSEA. CDR3 nucleotide sequence: TGCAGCGTTGGCGCAGAGAATGAGCAGTTCTTC. This codes for CSVGAENEQFF.

This clonotype was found many times. The chain joins TRBV28 to TRBJ1-1; D remains ambiguous. With 6 bases removed from V and 0 bases from J, the gap between germline ends came to 11 bases. The CDR3 is 14 amino acids. From germline, CDR1 is MDHEN and CDR2 SYDVKM. The CDR3 DNA reads TGTGCCAGCAGCCCTGGACGGCTGAACACTGAAGCTTTCTTT. It translates to CASSPGRLNTEAFF. The full variable domain, rest sourced from reference TRBV28 and TRBJ1-1, is DVKVTQSSRYLVKRTGEKVFLECVQDMDHENMFWYRQDPGLGLRLIYFSYDVKMKEKGDIPEGYSVSREKKERFSLILESASTNQTSMYLCASSPGRLNTEAFFGQGTRLTVV.

This clonotype was picked up a small number of times. The genes are TRBV7-6 and TRBJ1-6; possibly TRBD1 for D (6 bases). From germline, CDR1 is SGHVS and CDR2 FNYEAQ. V was shortened by 2 bases and J by 0 bases, with 14 bases between the two germline ends. The CDR3 extends over 18 amino acids. CDR3 coding DNA: TGTGCCAGCAGCTTACTAGGGGGGAGCACCTCCTATAATTCACCCCTCCACTTT. Its translation is CASSLLGGSTSYNSPLHF.

This clonotype was recorded at least ten times. The J gene is TRBJ2-1, the V gene TRBV6-1; 13 nucleotides line up with TRBD2. Germline V lookup: CDR1 MNHNS, CDR2 SASEGT. V gave up 3 bases and J gave up 6 bases; unmatched junction bases: 5. The CDR3 sequence is 16 residues long. CDR3 region: CASSETWTSGSNEQFF. CDR3 bases: TGTGCCAGCAGTGAGACTTGGACTAGCGGGAGCAATGAGCAGTTCTTC.

J is TRBJ2-1 and V is TRBV5-5; the match to TRBD2 covers 7 bases. The CDR3 consists of 15 residues. The germline V gene encodes CDR1 SGHKS and CDR2 YYEKEE (reference sequence). V lost 2 bases, J lost 7 bases, and 9 bases stayed unmatched. The CDR3 protein is CASSLIVGGPNEQFF. CDR3 sequence (DNA): TGTGCCAGCAGCTTAATAGTGGGAGGGCCGAATGAGCAGTTCTTC.